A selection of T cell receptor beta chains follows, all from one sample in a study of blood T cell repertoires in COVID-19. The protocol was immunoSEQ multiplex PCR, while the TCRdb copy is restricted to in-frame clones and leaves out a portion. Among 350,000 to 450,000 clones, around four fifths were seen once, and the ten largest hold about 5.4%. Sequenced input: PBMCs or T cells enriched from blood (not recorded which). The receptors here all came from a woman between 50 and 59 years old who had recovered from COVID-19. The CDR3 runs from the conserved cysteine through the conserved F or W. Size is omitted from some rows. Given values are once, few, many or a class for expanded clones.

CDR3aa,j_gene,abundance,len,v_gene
CASSLQGLSNQPQHF,TRBJ1-5,-,15,TRBV6-2/TRBV6-3
CASSIWRDWTQETQYF,TRBJ2-5,-,16,TRBV19
CASSQMGTGIREKLFF,TRBJ1-4,-,16,TRBV4-1
CASSQGRTDTQYF,TRBJ2-3,-,13,TRBV7-3
CASSQSIVQGAEAFF,TRBJ1-1,-,15,TRBV7-2
CASSEGEGWTNEKLFF,TRBJ1-4,-,16,TRBV2
CASSVGRDTEAFF,TRBJ1-1,-,13,TRBV2
CAWSITRSNYGYTF,TRBJ1-2,-,14,TRBV30
CASSYYRDRGDQPQHF,TRBJ1-5,-,16,TRBV6-5
CASSDGPTRGYTF,TRBJ1-2,-,13,TRBV19
CASSQGNYGYTF,TRBJ1-2,-,12,TRBV6-2/TRBV6-3
CASSQESGDSNSPLHF,TRBJ1-6,-,16,TRBV4-3
CASNRQDSNQPQHF,TRBJ1-5,-,14,TRBV21-1
CASSLGWSAGRVNEQFF,TRBJ2-1,-,17,TRBV5-1
CSVATGTGSYEQYF,TRBJ2-7,once,14,TRBV29-1
CASSLDRLPPGGELFF,TRBJ2-2,-,16,TRBV7-2
CSASPGQGVHNEQFF,TRBJ2-1,-,15,TRBV29-1
CASSYRGPLEGSNQPQHF,TRBJ1-5,once,18,TRBV6-2/TRBV6-3
CASSTDRTYGYTF,TRBJ1-2,once,13,TRBV27
CASSSRSGGANTGELFF,TRBJ2-2,-,17,TRBV6-2/TRBV6-3
CASSSPGGPYNSPLHF,TRBJ1-6,-,16,TRBV27
CASSDWTGGFTEAFF,TRBJ1-1,-,15,TRBV6-1
CASSVEQGNEQFF,TRBJ2-1,-,13,TRBV6-5
CASSQDRLDGYTF,TRBJ1-2,-,13,TRBV12-3/TRBV12-4
CASSLAPSSYEQYF,TRBJ2-7,-,14,TRBV5-1
CASSKQGEGNTQYF,TRBJ2-3,-,14,TRBV6-5
CASSCGQGAGNTIYF,TRBJ1-3,-,15,TRBV10-1
CASSPGLAVLVPQYF,TRBJ2-3,once,15,TRBV27
CAISEVRDGVNTEAFF,TRBJ1-1,-,16,TRBV10-3
CAITPAAGGTQYF,TRBJ2-3,-,13,TRBV10-3
CASSSATSVEQFF,TRBJ2-1,-,13,TRBV5-1
CASSLSYLTNEQFF,TRBJ2-1,-,14,TRBV27
CASSYPSGRDYTQYF,TRBJ2-3,-,15,TRBV6-2/TRBV6-3
CASSYLAGYEQYF,TRBJ2-7,-,13,TRBV5-4
CASSMSDRRENGYTF,TRBJ1-2,-,15,TRBV27
CSVVPQTIQETQYF,TRBJ2-5,-,14,TRBV29-1
CASSLAPGRNYGYTF,TRBJ1-2,-,15,TRBV5-5
CASSWGQGPYNEQFF,TRBJ2-1,-,15,TRBV7-2
CASSQVGGDSPLHF,TRBJ1-6,-,14,TRBV3-1/TRBV3-2
CASSGGTEAFF,TRBJ1-1,-,11,TRBV11-3
CASSPLAGGPYNEQFF,TRBJ2-1,-,16,TRBV5-5
CSVAEGQNNSPLHF,TRBJ1-6,-,14,TRBV29-1
CASSQDKGLYYGYTF,TRBJ1-2,-,15,TRBV14
CASSLSPTGVIGGYTF,TRBJ1-2,-,16,TRBV27
CASSQGGTEAFF,TRBJ1-1,-,12,TRBV3-1/TRBV3-2
CASSDQGNQPQHF,TRBJ1-5,-,13,TRBV2
CASSLDRESGYTF,TRBJ1-2,-,13,TRBV7-2
CASARTVDQPQHF,TRBJ1-5,-,13,TRBV18
CASSLTGWRQPQHF,TRBJ1-5,-,14,TRBV6-6
CASSESVGTVNTEAFF,TRBJ1-1,-,16,TRBV2
CASSDRGMNTEAFF,TRBJ1-1,-,14,TRBV5-1